A selection of T cell receptor beta chains follows, all from one sample in a study of blood T cell repertoires in COVID-19. TCRdb's copy holds only in-frame clones and misses some; the assay was immunoSEQ multiplex PCR. The data contain more than 90,000 clones, 72% of them singletons. Material for sequencing was peripheral blood. Receptors originate from a woman aged 60-70 years in a cohort sampled during active or convalescent COVID-19. CDR3s include the opening cysteine and the closing phenylalanine or tryptophan. Fields, in order: J gene, CDR3 length, V gene, CDR3 protein.

TRBJ2-2 | 14 | TRBV9 | CASSVGQGDGELFF
TRBJ2-7 | 18 | TRBV18 | CASSPHGGGDRGPHEQYF
TRBJ1-5 | 14 | TRBV9 | CASSVGGSNQPQHF
TRBJ1-1 | 17 | TRBV9 | CASSVPAPGSLNTEAFF
TRBJ1-5 | 13 | TRBV19 | CASSPQEGQPQHF
TRBJ2-5 | 16 | TRBV9 | CASSVHGQANRETQYF
TRBJ1-6 | 15 | TRBV5-1 | CASSLGQGFNSPLHF
TRBJ1-6 | 15 | TRBV19 | CASSIRQGTRSPLHF
TRBJ2-2 | 16 | TRBV6-5 | CASSYSTGSNTGELFF
TRBJ2-2 | 16 | TRBV7-3 | CASSSTGTGGTGELFF
TRBJ2-3 | 13 | TRBV19 | CASSMQDRDTQYF
TRBJ2-1 | 12 | TRBV18 | CASSPGLNEQFF
TRBJ2-2 | 17 | TRBV9 | CASSLGLAGGHAGELFF
TRBJ2-3 | 15 | TRBV11-1 | CASSLDKGSTDTQYF
TRBJ1-1 | 16 | TRBV19 | CASSIMVGKGNTEAFF
TRBJ1-5 | 17 | TRBV4-1 | CASSQEAGSAGNQPQHF
TRBJ1-1 | 14 | TRBV6-5 | CASSLGEGWTEAFF
TRBJ1-4 | 16 | TRBV3-1/TRBV3-2 | CASSLRDRSTNEKLFF
TRBJ2-7 | 16 | TRBV19 | CASSPPLGDRSYEQYF
TRBJ2-1 | 13 | TRBV5-1 | CASSPAHLNEQFF
TRBJ1-1 | 12 | TRBV6-5 | CAIGRGSTEAFF
TRBJ1-6 | 15 | TRBV6-5 | CASRETRQPNSPLHF
TRBJ2-3 | 16 | TRBV5-1 | CASSLGGGTRTDTQYF
TRBJ2-7 | 14 | TRBV4-1 | CASSPRTGPYEQYF
TRBJ2-3 | 13 | TRBV3-1/TRBV3-2 | CASSQVTGDTQYF
TRBJ1-4 | 11 | TRBV2 | CASVQNEKLFF
TRBJ2-3 | 14 | TRBV7-9 | CASSATDSTDTQYF
TRBJ2-1 | 15 | TRBV5-4 | CASSLVQGADNEQFF
TRBJ2-4 | 16 | TRBV28 | CASSLLSGMSKNIQYF
TRBJ2-7 | 13 | TRBV5-1 | CASSRLQGYEQYF
TRBJ2-7 | 14 | TRBV5-6 | CASSWDRGSGEQYF
TRBJ1-2 | 14 | TRBV19 | CASSRGETRTGYTF
TRBJ2-7 | 14 | TRBV7-2 | CASSLHITLDEQYF
TRBJ1-1 | 18 | TRBV5-4 | CASRKGGRQGWGNTEAFF
TRBJ2-7 | 14 | TRBV5-5 | CASSFGSTPYEQYF
TRBJ2-3 | 15 | TRBV7-3 | CASSSGLAGTDTQYF
TRBJ2-3 | 14 | TRBV28 | CASSSRLEADTQYF
TRBJ2-1 | 16 | TRBV7-2 | CASSLAGTGLFNEQFF
TRBJ1-2 | 14 | TRBV10-2 | CASSESDRGWGYTF
TRBJ2-1 | 16 | TRBV19 | CASSISFESLYNEQFF
TRBJ1-2 | 13 | TRBV5-4 | CASSFSRVFGYTF
TRBJ2-3 | 15 | TRBV25-1 | CASRGAGGLLDTQYF
TRBJ1-1 | 14 | TRBV6-5 | CASSYDRFNTEAFF
TRBJ1-5 | 13 | TRBV5-1 | CASAAEANQPQHF
TRBJ2-4 | 14 | TRBV6-6 | CASSWDIGWEIQYF
TRBJ2-3 | 19 | TRBV7-3 | CASSLSRRSGSISTDTQYF
TRBJ1-1 | 14 | TRBV5-1 | CASGDSPMNTEAFF
TRBJ2-3 | 18 | TRBV12-5 | CASGLVPLDRGWGDTQYF